The clone carrying this T cell receptor beta chain was seen at least ten times. V was shortened by 6 bases and J by 3 bases, with 6 bases between the two germline ends. This CDR3 is 12 amino acids long. RNA transcripts served as the template for amplifying TCR beta CDR3 regions. The HTBI set primed first-round TCR CDR3 RT-PCR. In TCRdb, the multiplex PCR reads were re-called with MiXCR into one record per CDR3 protein. Here the sample spans some 500,000 distinct CDR3 sequences, about 15% being singletons. This specimen belongs to a study of T cells in Graves' hyperthyroidism and ophthalmopathy. J is TRBJ1-5 and V is TRBV12-3 or TRBV12-4; D unclear. This receptor was identified in a woman aged 25 to 39 with Graves' ophthalmopathy. The source material was blood. CDR3 sequence: CASSSHNQPQHF. The CDR3 nucleotides are TGTGCCAGCAGCTCACACAATCAGCCCCAGCATTTT.